Presented here are 22 T cell receptor beta chains from one specimen sequenced in a study of T cell responses to AZD1222 COVID-19 vaccine. The repertoire was sequenced with immunoSEQ multiplex PCR; TCRdb's copy has only in-frame clones and lacks some. This repertoire shows about 120,000 clones, around 83% found once; its top ten account for around 3%. Sequenced here: peripheral blood, sampled 28 days after the second AZD1222 dose. These receptors were taken from an adult who received the AZD1222 COVID-19 vaccine.

The rearrangement links TRBV19 to TRBJ2-2; D is tentatively TRBD1 or TRBD2 (6 bases each). In germline, CDR1 is LNHDA, CDR2 SQIVND (reference sequence). The CDR3 is made up of 14 amino acids. The ends were cut back, 6 bases at V and 0 bases at J, with 8 bases in the middle. CDR3 region: CASSGGPNTGELFF. The CDR3 region has the DNA TGTGCCAGTAGCGGGGGCCCGAACACCGGGGAGCTGTTTTTT. Full variable domain (remainder filled in from reference TRBV19 and TRBJ2-2): DGGITQSPKYLFRKEGQNVTLSCEQNLNHDAMYWYRQDPGQGLRLIYYSQIVNDFQKGDIAEGYSVSREKKESFPLTVTSAQKNPTAFYLCASSGGPNTGELFFGEGSRLTVL.

V gene TRBV4-3 combines with J gene TRBJ1-6; no clear D gene. Trimming took off 1 base at V and 15 bases at J, with 16 bases between the two ends. The CDR3 is 14 amino acids. The germline gives CDR1 LGHNA, CDR2 YSLEER. The CDR3, as DNA: TGCGCCAGCAGCCAAGGCTTCGAACCCAAAAGCCTCCACTTT. This sequence encodes CASSQGFEPKSLHF.

This clone is a singleton in its sample. The chain recombines TRBV14 with TRBJ2-6; D is perhaps TRBD1 (5 bases). CDR3 size: 18 residues. CDR1 SGHDN and CDR2 FVKESK come from the germline V gene. V lost 0 bases, J lost 0 bases, and 12 bases lay in between. Here the CDR3 reads CASSQEVRQYSGANVLTF. In DNA, the CDR3 is TGTGCCAGCAGCCAAGAAGTGAGACAGTACTCTGGGGCCAACGTCCTGACTTTC.

This chain joins TRBV4-2 and TRBJ1-1; unclear D gene. The CDR3 has 13 residues. Trimming pared 0 bases from V and 5 bases from J, leaving 7 bases between. Germline CDR1 is LGHNA and CDR2 is YNFKEQ. For the CDR3, the DNA is TGTGCCAGCAGCCAAGAAGGGTGGACTGAAGCTTTCTTT. This encodes CASSQEGWTEAFF.

The J gene is TRBJ1-1, the V gene TRBV4-2; D unclear. The V and J ends lost 4 bases and 1 base respectively, with 13 bases between them. The CDR3 covers 15 residues. Germline V gene lookup returns CDR1 LGHNA and CDR2 YNFKEQ. CDR3 loop: CASSLTRLTNTEAFF. The CDR3 bases are TGTGCCAGCAGCCTGACCCGGTTGACGAACACTGAAGCTTTCTTT.

The V and J genes are TRBV11-2 and TRBJ1-4, with 7 bases that match TRBD1. CDR3 size: 15 residues. J lost 5 bases, V lost 3 bases, and 6 bases had no gene match. Germline V gene sequence: CDR1 SGHAT, CDR2 FQNNGV. DNA for the CDR3: TGTGCCAGCAGCTTCGTACGGACAGGAAATGAAAAACTGTTTTTT. Protein product: CASSFVRTGNEKLFF.

This clone was counted once. The V call is TRBV15, the J call TRBJ1-3; tentative D call: TRBD1 (5 bases). The germline V gene has CDR1 LNHNV and CDR2 YYDKDF (reference sequence). CDR3 length equals 13 residues. The V gene lost 3 bases and the J gene lost 8 bases, with 11 bases spanning the gap. The CDR3 reads CATSSSLGDTIYF. As DNA, the CDR3 is TGTGCCACCAGCAGTTCTTTAGGGGACACCATATATTTT.

This CDR3 is CASRMGQLNTEAFF. The CDR3 DNA reads as TGTGCCAGTAGAATGGGGCAGCTGAACACTGAAGCTTTCTTT. The chain recombines TRBV19 with TRBJ1-1, with D possibly TRBD1 on 5 matching bases. The V and J ends lost 6 bases and 0 bases respectively, with 11 bases between them. The CDR3 has 14 residues. Germline assignment: CDR1 LNHDA and CDR2 SQIVND (reference sequence). Full variable domain (outside the CDR3, taken from reference TRBV19 and TRBJ1-1): DGGITQSPKYLFRKEGQNVTLSCEQNLNHDAMYWYRQDPGQGLRLIYYSQIVNDFQKGDIAEGYSVSREKKESFPLTVTSAQKNPTAFYLCASRMGQLNTEAFFGQGTRLTVV.

V is TRBV5-1 and J is TRBJ2-7, with 9 bases matching TRBD1. The junction had 6 bases not matched to a gene; V was cut back by 4 bases and J by 4 bases. CDR3 length: 14 residues. Germline CDR1 and CDR2: SGHRS and YFSETQ. CDR3 bases: TGCGCCAGCAGCGTCACAGGGGGCTCGTACGAGCAGTACTTC. Translation: CASSVTGGSYEQYF.

The gene calls are TRBV7-9 and TRBJ2-5; the match to TRBD2 covers 11 bases. The CDR3 is 14 residues long. After removal of 4 bases from V and 5 bases from J, the junction contained 3 bases not matched to a gene. The germline gives CDR1 SEHNR, CDR2 FQNEAQ (reference sequence). CDR3 in DNA: TGTGCCAGCAGCTCCGGGACTAGCGGCGAGACCCAGTACTTC. Translated: CASSSGTSGETQYF.

This rearrangement joins TRBV28 to TRBJ1-2; D unresolved. The CDR3 has 12 residues. In germline, CDR1 is MDHEN, CDR2 SYDVKM. V was shortened by 4 bases and J by 6 bases, with 9 bases between the two germline ends. CDR3 loop: CASSSWDDGYTF. CDR3 nucleotides: TGTGCCAGCAGTTCCTGGGATGATGGCTACACCTTC.

This chain's CDR3 is CAWSFGEFPENTEAFF. CDR3 DNA sequence: TGTGCCTGGAGTTTCGGTGAGTTCCCAGAGAACACTGAAGCTTTCTTT. The chain combines TRBV30 with TRBJ1-1; D unclear. Germline lookup yields CDR1 GTSNPN and CDR2 SVGIG (reference sequence). The CDR3 extends over 16 amino acids. Deletions cut 2 bases from V and 1 base from J, with 17 bases between.

This clone was seen only a few times. The genes are TRBV7-8 and TRBJ1-5; 9 bases match TRBD1. Trimming removed 2 bases from V and 6 bases from J; junction bases left unmatched: 5. The CDR3 length is 15 residues. Germline loops: CDR1 SGHVS, CDR2 FQNEAQ. CDR3 nucleotide sequence: TGTGCCAGCAGCTTAAACAGGGGGCCAAGTCAGCCCCAGCATTTT. Its translation is CASSLNRGPSQPQHF.

Here the CDR3 DNA reads TGCGCCAGCAGCTTGGCCGACGCCGGCTTTGGAAACACCATATATTTT. Translation: CASSLADAGFGNTIYF. The V call is TRBV5-1, the J call TRBJ1-3, with D unclear. This CDR3 contains 16 residues. CDR1 SGHRS and CDR2 YFSETQ come from the germline V gene. V shed 0 bases and J shed 3 bases, with 13 bases lying between them.

The rearrangement uses TRBV19 and TRBJ1-6; D gene ambiguous. V lost 4 bases to trimming and J lost 8 bases, with 9 bases between them. CDR1 is LNHDA and CDR2 is SQIVND in the germline V gene (reference sequence). This CDR3 contains 13 residues. The CDR3 sequence is CASSTNRDSPLHF. CDR3 coding DNA: TGTGCCAGTAGTACAAACCGGGATTCACCCCTCCACTTT.

There are a few counts of this clone. The J gene is TRBJ2-7, the V gene TRBV2; 12 bases align to TRBD2. CDR1 is SNHLY and CDR2 is FYNNEI in the germline V gene. CDR3 length: 17 amino acids. The trim removed 6 bases at V and 2 bases at J, leaving 11 bases unmatched. CDR3 sequence (DNA): TGTGCCAGCAGGGAATTTGGACTAGCGGGGAGAACCTACGAGCAGTACTTC. Its protein product is CASREFGLAGRTYEQYF.

This chain uses TRBV7-8 with TRBJ1-3; TRBD1 might be the D (5 bases). CDR1 and CDR2 from the germline V gene are SGHVS and FQNEAQ. V lost 7 bases, J lost 1 base, and 14 bases lay in between. The CDR3 runs 15 residues. This CDR3 is CASTQGASSGNTIYF. CDR3 DNA: TGTGCCAGCACCCAAGGGGCGTCTTCTGGAAACACCATATATTTT.

J is TRBJ1-2 and V is TRBV11-2, with D tentatively TRBD1 (5 bases). The CDR3 length is 12 residues. Germline CDR1 and CDR2: SGHAT and FQNNGV. Trimming took 6 bases from V and 8 from J, leaving 13 bases between them. The CDR3 DNA is TGTGCCAGCAGAACCGGGACGTCGGGCTACACCTTC. Its protein product is CASRTGTSGYTF. Full variable domain (remainder filled in from reference TRBV11-2 and TRBJ1-2): EAGVAQSPRYKIIEKRQSVAFWCNPISGHATLYWYQQILGQGPKLLIQFQNNGVVDDSQLPKDRFSAERLKGVDSTLKIQPAKLEDSAVYLCASRTGTSGYTFGSGTRLTVV.

The chain employs TRBV9 and TRBJ1-1; no firm D call. Germline V gene data show CDR1 as SGDLS and CDR2 as YYNGEE. The CDR3 spans 13 residues. With 0 bases removed from V and 13 bases from J, the gap between germline ends came to 16 bases. This CDR3 is CASSVGDAHEFFF. CDR3 bases: TGTGCCAGCAGCGTAGGGGATGCTCACGAATTTTTCTTT.

The V and J genes are TRBV29-1 and TRBJ1-2; a weak D match, TRBD1 (6 bases). Trimming shortened V by 5 bases and J by 2 bases, and 12 bases separated the two germline ends. The CDR3 contains 13 residues. The germline CDR1 and CDR2 sequences are SQVTM and ANQGSEA. CDR3 sequence reads: CSVQQGQNYGYTF. CDR3 DNA: TGCAGCGTTCAGCAGGGGCAGAACTATGGCTACACCTTC.

J is TRBJ1-1 and V is TRBV6-5; perhaps TRBD1 as D (5 bases). V shed 6 bases and J shed 6 bases, with 14 bases lying between them. The germline V gene has CDR1 MNHEY and CDR2 SVGAGI. The CDR3 loop spans 13 amino acids. The CDR3 DNA follows: TGTGCCAGCAGACCCTCAGGGAGGGCTGAAGCTTTCTTT. Protein product: CASRPSGRAEAFF.

The chain uses TRBV2 and TRBJ2-5, with 9 bases identical to TRBD1. The V and J ends lost 5 bases and 5 bases, in that order; junction bases with no gene match: 9. CDR1 and CDR2 from the germline V gene are SNHLY and FYNNEI. CDR3 size: 15 residues. CDR3 bases: TGTGCCAGCAGTCCCCGGACAGGGACAGGGGAGACCCAGTACTTC. It codes for CASSPRTGTGETQYF.